The 25 T cell receptor beta chains below come from one sample, sequenced in a study of control samples from healthy donors and cancer patients. The protocol was immunoSEQ multiplex PCR, while the TCRdb copy is restricted to in-frame clones and leaves out a portion. Altogether around 130,000 clones are present, roughly 90% being singletons, with the ten largest covering around 3%. Sequencing was done on a sample of blood. The source of these receptors is a man aged 45 to 65 in good health.

This rearrangement joins TRBV3-1 (or the pseudogene TRBV3-2) to TRBJ2-1; D gene unclear. V lost 3 bases and J 9 bases, leaving 9 bases between the germline ends. The CDR3 contains 12 residues. Germline CDR1 reads LGHDT; CDR2 reads YNNKEL (reference sequence). Written as DNA, the CDR3 is TGTGCCAGCAGCCATAGTTTGGGTGAGCAGTTCTTC. Translation: CASSHSLGEQFF.

In DNA, the CDR3 is TGTGCCAGCAGTCCCCAGGGGCCCAGAAGCAGAACCGGGGAAACCACAGATACGCAGTATTTT. It codes for CASSPQGPRSRTGETTDTQYF. The V and J genes are TRBV28 and TRBJ2-3, with a weak D call TRBD1 (6 bases). In germline, CDR1 is MDHEN, CDR2 SYDVKM. The V end was cut by 5 bases, the J end by 2 bases, with 32 bases between. The CDR3 extends over 21 amino acids.

The V gene is TRBV11-3, the J gene TRBJ1-6; D perhaps matches TRBD1 (6 bases). This CDR3 comprises 15 residues. Trimming shortened V by 1 base and J by 8 bases, and 12 bases separated the two germline ends. Germline V lookup: CDR1 SGHNT, CDR2 YENEEA. CDR3 protein: CASSLVGGWDSPLHF. CDR3 bases: TGTGCCAGCAGCTTAGTAGGGGGTTGGGATTCACCCCTCCACTTT.

The rearrangement uses TRBV27 and TRBJ2-7; the match to TRBD2 covers 9 bases. The CDR3 has 15 residues. CDR1 is MNHEY, CDR2 SMNVEV, per germline (reference sequence). V lost 8 bases to trimming and J lost 3 bases; unmatched junction nucleotides: 11. The CDR3 loop is CASRPPGLAIYEQYF. CDR3 bases: TGTGCCAGCCGACCCCCGGGACTAGCTATCTACGAGCAGTACTTC.

This chain joins TRBV25-1 and TRBJ2-2; possibly TRBD1 for D (5 bases). CDR3 length: 15 amino acids. Trimming took off 3 bases at V and 0 bases at J, with 8 bases between the two ends. Germline CDR1 is MGHDK and CDR2 is SYGVNS. In DNA form, the CDR3 reads TGTGCCAGCAGTGAGGCAGGGTCGAACACCGGGGAGCTGTTTTTT. This translates into CASSEAGSNTGELFF.

This clone was recorded only once. The chain recombines TRBV7-9 with TRBJ1-2; TRBD1 matches at 7 bases. J lost 0 bases, V lost 3 bases, and 4 bases had no gene match. The CDR3 spans 15 residues. Per the germline V gene, CDR1 is SEHNR and CDR2 is FQNEAQ (reference sequence). CDR3 DNA: TGTGCCAGCAGCTTTGGGACAGTTACTAACTATGGCTACACCTTC. Amino acid sequence: CASSFGTVTNYGYTF.

V usage is TRBV12-3 or TRBV12-4 and J usage is TRBJ2-7; weak D call: TRBD1 (6 bases). V was cut by 3 bases and J by 6 bases, with 12 bases left in between. This CDR3 has 13 residues. CDR3 in DNA: TGTGCCAGCAGTTTTCAGGGGAACCGCGAGCAGTACTTC. Translating it yields CASSFQGNREQYF.

The chain links TRBV29-1 to TRBJ1-1; 7 bases line up with TRBD1. CDR1 is SQVTM, CDR2 ANQGSEA, per germline. This CDR3 has 14 amino acids. J lost 1 base, V lost 5 bases, and 7 bases had no gene match. The CDR3, as DNA: TGCAGCGTTCTCCTCAGACAGGGGAACACTGAAGCTTTCTTT. Residues: CSVLLRQGNTEAFF.

The chain combines TRBV24-1 with TRBJ2-7; TRBD1 or TRBD2 may be the D gene (6 bases each). CDR1 and CDR2 from the germline V gene are KGHDR and SFDVKD. V lost 5 bases, J lost 5 bases, and 9 bases lay in between. The CDR3 extends over 12 amino acids. CDR3 in DNA: TGTGCCACCAGTGTGGGGGGCAACGAGCAGTACTTC. Its translation: CATSVGGNEQYF.

The chain recombines TRBV15 with TRBJ1-5; maybe TRBD1 (6 bases). Germline V gene sequence: CDR1 LNHNV, CDR2 YYDKDF (reference sequence). Trimming left V 1 base short and J 5 bases short, with 12 bases between. This CDR3 has 15 residues. As DNA, the CDR3 is TGTGCCACCAGCAGAGGGGGGGGCAACTATCAGCCCCAGCATTTT. Protein product: CATSRGGGNYQPQHF.

This clone has a single count. The chain has TRBV6-6 and TRBJ1-1; 9 positions agree with TRBD1. J was trimmed by 4 bases and V by 6 bases; bases with no gene match: 9. The CDR3 consists of 15 residues. Germline V lookup: CDR1 MNHNY, CDR2 SVGAGI (reference sequence). This chain's CDR3 is CASSTKDRGSTEAFF. The CDR3 DNA sequence: TGTGCCAGCAGCACTAAGGACAGGGGTTCCACTGAAGCTTTCTTT.

The rearrangement uses TRBV15 and TRBJ2-7, with D uncertain. The germline CDR1 and CDR2 sequences are LNHNV and YYDKDF (reference sequence). The CDR3 totals 14 residues. The V end lost 1 base, the J end lost 0 bases, and 7 bases lay between the germline ends. The CDR3 DNA reads TGTGCCACCAGCAGAGTTTCCGACTCCTACGAGCAGTACTTC. Encoded protein: CATSRVSDSYEQYF.

This chain uses TRBV28 with TRBJ1-6; D not resolved. CDR1 and CDR2 from the germline V gene are MDHEN and SYDVKM. The V and J ends lost 3 bases and 8 bases respectively, with 5 bases between them. The CDR3 sequence is 12 residues long. The CDR3 reads CASSLVDSPLHF. CDR3 nucleotides: TGTGCCAGCAGTTTGGTGGATTCACCCCTCCACTTT.

This chain joins TRBV24-1 and TRBJ1-4; 7 bases agree with TRBD1. Per the germline V gene, CDR1 is KGHDR and CDR2 is SFDVKD. CDR3 length equals 14 residues. Losses at the gene ends were 12 bases for V and 0 bases for J; bases not matched to a gene: 6. CDR3 in DNA: TGTGCCCCAGAGGGGGCTGCAACTAATGAAAAACTGTTTTTT. This encodes CAPEGAATNEKLFF.

The chain has TRBV7-8 and TRBJ2-3; D not certain. Per germline, CDR1 SGHVS and CDR2 FQNEAQ. The CDR3 extends over 12 amino acids. Trimming left V 1 base short and J 8 bases short, with 7 bases between. CDR3 residues: CASSLGPLTQYF. The CDR3 nucleotides are TGTGCCAGCAGCTTAGGTCCGCTTACGCAGTATTTT.

This clone was counted only a few times. The chain couples TRBV3-1 (or the pseudogene TRBV3-2) to TRBJ1-6; 7 bases line up with TRBD1. Germline loops: CDR1 LGHDT, CDR2 YNNKEL (reference sequence). The trim removed 6 bases at V and 6 bases at J, leaving 8 bases unmatched. The CDR3 has 15 residues. CDR3 loop: CASSSGTVTNSPLHF. CDR3 sequence (DNA): TGTGCCAGCAGTTCCGGGACAGTTACTAATTCACCCCTCCACTTT.

The chain couples TRBV28 to TRBJ1-3, with 8 bases identical to TRBD1. Germline CDR1 is MDHEN and CDR2 is SYDVKM. The CDR3 is 16 residues long. Trimming removed 6 bases from V and 2 bases from J; junction bases left unmatched: 9. The CDR3 nucleotides are TGTGCCAGCAGCACCACCCAGGGGGCGCCTGGAAACACCATATATTTT. Translation: CASSTTQGAPGNTIYF.

In DNA, the CDR3 is TGTGCCGAAACCTCGTGCGAGCAGTACTTC. This encodes CAETSCEQYF. The V call is TRBV28, the J call TRBJ2-7, with D uncertain. Germline V gene lookup returns CDR1 MDHEN and CDR2 SYDVKM. Trimming removed 11 bases at V and 6 bases at J, with 11 bases between. This CDR3 comprises 10 residues.

J is TRBJ1-6 and V is TRBV18, with 7 bases aligning to TRBD1. The CDR3 contains 13 residues. V gave up 6 bases and J gave up 8 bases; unmatched junction bases: 4. Germline CDR1 and CDR2: KGHSH and LQKENI. The CDR3 bases are TGTGCCAGCTCCACAGGGGTAGATTCACCCCTCCACTTT. It specifies CASSTGVDSPLHF.

CDR3 sequence (DNA): TGTGCCTGGAGTGTAGGGTATGGAGGGCACGAGCAGTACTTC. Amino acids: CAWSVGYGGHEQYF. The rearrangement joins TRBV30 to TRBJ2-7, with D tentatively TRBD2 (6 bases). The germline V and J ends were trimmed by 0 bases and 5 bases, with 14 bases remaining between them. CDR1 GTSNPN and CDR2 SVGIG come from the germline V gene (reference sequence). The CDR3 covers 14 residues. The entire variable domain, with the rest obtained from reference TRBV30 and TRBJ2-7, is as follows: SQTIHQWPATLVQPVGSPLSLECTVEGTSNPNLYWYRQAAGRGLQLLFYSVGIGQISSEVPQNLSASRPQDRQFILSSKKLLLSDSGFYLCAWSVGYGGHEQYFGPGTRLTVT.

The V call is TRBV7-3, the J call TRBJ2-2; D call uncertain. V lost 5 bases, J lost 3 bases, and 10 bases lay in between. Germline CDR1 reads SGHTA; CDR2 reads FQGTGA. The CDR3 has 14 residues. The CDR3 DNA reads TGTGCCAGCAGCCGAATTGGTTACACCGGGGAGCTGTTTTTT. Translating it yields CASSRIGYTGELFF.

The chain employs TRBV3-1 (or the pseudogene TRBV3-2) and TRBJ2-1; 8 nucleotides align to TRBD2. The junction had 2 bases not matched to a gene; V was cut back by 1 base and J by 3 bases. CDR3 length: 15 residues. CDR1 is LGHDT and CDR2 is YNNKEL in the germline V gene (reference sequence). The CDR3 nucleotides are TGTGCCAGCAGCCAAGGGAGCGGGGGCTACAATGAGCAGTTCTTC. This gives the protein CASSQGSGGYNEQFF.

The chain has TRBV11-2 and TRBJ2-3; D perhaps matches TRBD1 (5 bases). This CDR3 has 15 residues. Trimming cost V 1 base and J 2 bases, with 10 bases left between them. Germline V gene lookup returns CDR1 SGHAT and CDR2 FQNNGV. CDR3 residues: CASSLGPGLTDTQYF. The CDR3 region has the DNA TGTGCCAGCAGCTTAGGCCCAGGGCTCACAGATACGCAGTATTTT. Together with reference TRBV11-2 and TRBJ2-3, the CDR3 gives the full variable domain: EAGVAQSPRYKIIEKRQSVAFWCNPISGHATLYWYQQILGQGPKLLIQFQNNGVVDDSQLPKDRFSAERLKGVDSTLKIQPAKLEDSAVYLCASSLGPGLTDTQYFGPGTRLTVL.

This clone was counted once. CDR3 residues: CASSPRRQVEAFF. Here the CDR3 DNA reads TGTGCCAGCAGTCCCCGTCGACAGGTTGAAGCTTTCTTT. The V and J genes are TRBV12-3 or TRBV12-4 and TRBJ1-1; the D gene is possibly TRBD1 (6 bases). Trimming shortened V by 5 bases and J by 7 bases, and 14 bases separated the two germline ends. The CDR3 contains 13 residues.

J is TRBJ1-3 and V is TRBV6-1, with a possible D match to TRBD1 (6 bases). The V end lost 0 bases, the J end lost 0 bases, and 18 bases lay between the germline ends. The germline CDR1 and CDR2 sequences are MNHNS and SASEGT. The CDR3 is made up of 19 amino acids. The CDR3 coding sequence is TGTGCCAGCAGTGAAGCGATTGGGTCAAACAGGGCCTCTGGAAACACCATATATTTT. Protein product: CASSEAIGSNRASGNTIYF.